This T cell receptor (beta chain) was obtained from a study of CD8+ T cells in alopecia areata. Whole-study results and caveats: For patients receiving tofacitinib, scalp clonality and expanded CD8+ clones among the top 100 significantly decreased. Possibly because of HLA-related factors, TCR sharing was less clear across patients than in mice. The study found higher clonality in lesional than normal scalp, especially in alopecia totalis/universalis. Scalp and blood retained many expanded lesional clones during tofacitinib.

The CDR3 is 14 residues long. The V end was cut by 3 bases, the J end by 4 bases, with 12 bases between. Germline CDR1 reads SEHNR; CDR2 reads FQNEAQ (reference sequence). This sample's treatment: oral pan-JAK inhibitor, 5-10 mg twice daily. Concerning this clone: Its antigen is unidentified.

RNA extraction and reverse transcription yielded cDNA as sequencing template. The assay was immunoSEQ multiplex PCR, and TCRdb's table has in-frame clones only and misses some. In the table there are 93,000 or so clones, 85% to 90% of which are singletons. This clonotype originated in a human donor with alopecia areata. The sample in question was CD8+ T cells sorted from blood, obtained around week 30, from a patient treated with tofacitinib. V is TRBV7-9 and J is TRBJ1-2; D gene uncertain. The CDR3 bases are TGTGCCAGCAGCTTTACCGGCGGCGCCTATGGCTACACCTTC. Its translation: CASSFTGGAYGYTF.